This TCR beta chain is drawn from a study of response to subunit inactivated influenza vaccine. Study results and limitations: That few new T cells are recruited by each seasonal influenza vaccination was the authors' suggestion.

The CDR3 totals 16 residues. V shed 6 bases and J shed 4 bases, with 16 bases lying between them. CDR1 is MDHEN, CDR2 SYDVKM, per germline. From the RT-PCR reads, TCRdb called clonotypes with MiXCR, one entry per CDR3 protein. Of around 650,000 distinct CDR3 sequences listed, more than 15% are singletons. This clonotype turned up a few times. Its antigen remains unknown. The sample consisted of PBMCs from blood, taken 12 days after vaccination. The chain carries TRBV28 and TRBJ2-6; weak D call: TRBD1 (6 bases). The TCR comes from a man between 50 and 59 years old who received an inactivated influenza vaccine. Here the CDR3 reads CASSTLGTSGANVLTF. CDR3 DNA sequence: TGTGCCAGCAGCACCCTCGGGACATCAGGGGCCAACGTCCTGACTTTC.